These 29 T cell receptor beta chains were all obtained from the same sample, sequenced in a study of regulatory T cells in long-lasting Graves disease (dated by TCRdb to about 2021). Library method: multiplex PCR. Reads for this sample came from an Illumina HiSeq 4000. TCR beta libraries were built with iRepertoire HTBI primers and Arm-PCR amplification of CDR3 regions. The raw public data were reprocessed by TCRdb itself: fastp quality trimming at Q25, MiXCR clonotype calling, in-frame beta chains only. Under each unique CDR3 protein, matching rows form one entry showing the most common genes and DNA. The sample profile shows some 200,000 distinct CDR3 sequences; roughly 19% of them were found once. The top ten clonotypes cover 12% of the sample. The intended sense of this specimen's time point label: newly diagnosed GD, antithyroid drugs for less than 3 months. For both TCR sequencing and RNA sequencing, RNA was extracted from PBMCs using TRIzol.

The same data also contributed to another study, on T cells in Graves' hyperthyroidism and ophthalmopathy.

The sample consisted of peripheral blood mononuclear cells (PBMCs), taken at new diagnosis, from a patient treated with antithyroid drugs. The receptor set was obtained from a woman aged 25 to 39 with Graves disease. Donor details come from another sample of the same person, matched by shared clones.

This clonotype was seen repeatedly, ten times or more. J is TRBJ2-7 and V is TRBV7-2; D call uncertain. CDR3 length: 13 residues. The germline V and J ends were trimmed by 1 base and 6 bases, with 10 bases remaining between them. The germline V gene encodes CDR1 SGHTA and CDR2 FQGNSA. CDR3 sequence (DNA): TGTGCCAGCAGCTTAGGGGCGACGGTCGAGCAGTACTTC. It yields the protein CASSLGATVEQYF.

This clonotype was found many times. The rearrangement joins TRBV20-1 to TRBJ1-6; 7 bases are a match to TRBD1. V lost 3 bases, J lost 7 bases, and 3 bases stayed unmatched. From germline, CDR1 is DFQATT and CDR2 SNEGSKA (reference sequence). CDR3 length: 13 residues. CDR3 sequence reads: CSARGQTNSPLHF. The CDR3 region has the DNA TGCAGTGCTAGGGGACAGACGAATTCACCCCTCCACTTT.

This clonotype was found many times. The V and J genes are TRBV2 and TRBJ2-2; D gene uncertain. Germline-derived CDR1 and CDR2 are SNHLY and FYNNEI. V was cut by 5 bases and J by 8 bases, with 15 bases left in between. This CDR3 has 14 residues. The CDR3 DNA sequence: TGTGCCAGCAGTAAAGACGGAAAGACGGGGGAGCTGTTTTTT. Translation: CASSKDGKTGELFF.

The sample holds many counts of this clonotype. The chain combines TRBV14 with TRBJ1-6, with 9 bases lining up with TRBD1. CDR1 is SGHDN and CDR2 is FVKESK in the germline V gene. The J segment lost 10 bases and the V segment lost 5 bases, leaving 3 bases of the junction unmatched. The CDR3 is made up of 13 amino acids. The CDR3 nucleotides read TGTGCCAGCAGCACACAGGGGGCCTCACCCCTCCACTTT. Amino acids: CASSTQGASPLHF.

As to this clonotype: A much larger clone differs from this one at a single base, so this may be a read error. CDR3 nucleotides: TGCAGTGCTACTTCAGACAACAGACTCGAGCAGTACTTC. Amino acid sequence: CSATSDNRLEQYF. The chain carries TRBV20-1 and TRBJ2-7; D is undetermined. Looked up from germline, CDR1 is DFQATT and CDR2 is SNEGSKA (reference sequence). CDR3 length equals 13 residues. V was clipped by 4 bases and J by 6 bases, with 16 bases between them.

In this sample, this clonotype turned up many times. The V gene is TRBV25-1, the J gene TRBJ2-3; D tentatively fits TRBD1 or TRBD2 (5 bases each). V was pared by 6 bases and J by 1 base, with 8 bases between. CDR1 and CDR2 (germline): MGHDK, SYGVNS. The CDR3 runs 13 residues. The CDR3 nucleotides read TGTGCCAGCAGGATGGGGGGCACAGATACGCAGTATTTT. It specifies CASRMGGTDTQYF.

The table lists this clonotype with many counts. The chain couples TRBV7-9 to TRBJ2-7; the match to TRBD2 covers 7 bases. The CDR3 is 14 amino acids. J was trimmed by 3 bases and V by 5 bases; bases with no gene match: 7. Germline CDR1 SEHNR, CDR2 FQNEAQ (reference sequence). The chain's CDR3 is CASSPTGTIYEQYF. CDR3 DNA sequence: TGTGCCAGCAGCCCGACCGGGACTATCTACGAGCAGTACTTC.

This clonotype was counted many times. V usage is TRBV6-2 or TRBV6-3 and J usage is TRBJ2-3; 13 bases map to TRBD2. Unmatched junction bases numbered 14, after V lost 5 bases and J lost 0 bases. The CDR3 is 20 amino acids. Germline CDR1 is MNHEY and CDR2 is SVGEGT. Here the CDR3 reads CASSDRISGLAGSSTDTQYF. CDR3 DNA: TGTGCCAGCAGTGACCGGATATCGGGACTAGCGGGGTCTAGCACAGATACGCAGTATTTT.

This clonotype was counted at least ten times. A read error may produce the germline difference seen at one junction end. The chain recombines TRBV7-7 with TRBJ2-1; D is possibly TRBD2 (6 bases). CDR3 length equals 14 residues. Per the germline V gene, CDR1 is SSHAT and CDR2 is FNYEAQ (reference sequence). CDR3 region: CASSLAAGYNEQFF. The CDR3 nucleotides are TGTGCTAGCAGCTTAGCGGCGGGTTACAATGAGCAGTTCTTC. The complete variable domain, with remaining parts taken from reference TRBV7-7 and TRBJ2-1, reads GAGVSQSPRYKVTKRGQDVTLRCDPISSHATLYWYQQALGQGPEFLTYFNYEAQPDKSGLPSDRFSAERPEGSISTLTIQRTEQRDSAMYRCASSLAAGYNEQFFGPGTRLTVL.

In this sample, this clonotype turned up many times. At one end the junction does not follow the germline gene, possibly because of a read error. The V call is TRBV6-1, the J call TRBJ1-2; perhaps TRBD1 as D (5 bases). CDR1 and CDR2 from the germline V gene are MNHNS and SASEGT. This CDR3 is 15 amino acids long. CDR3 DNA: TGTGCCAGCAGGGAAGGGACGGGGAGCTTCTATGGCTACACCTTC. This encodes CASREGTGSFYGYTF.

The V call is TRBV7-2, the J call TRBJ2-2, with TRBD1 identical over 7 bases. The CDR3 is 16 amino acids. Per the germline V gene, CDR1 is SGHTA and CDR2 is FQGNSA. The trim removed 6 bases at V and 2 bases at J, leaving 9 bases unmatched. CDR3 protein: CASRPPGTVNTGELFF. The CDR3 DNA reads as TGTGCCAGCAGACCACCCGGGACAGTAAACACCGGGGAGCTGTTTTTT.

Worth noting for this clonotype: A clone one base away is much larger, so this may be a read error. CDR3 sequence reads: CASSELGVLRGALF. CDR3 DNA: TGTGCCAGCAGTGAATTGGGGGTCCTCCGGGGAGCTTTATTT. The chain links TRBV6-2 or TRBV6-3 to TRBJ1-1, with a possible D match to TRBD1 (5 bases). The CDR3 sequence is 14 residues long. Germline-derived CDR1 and CDR2 are MNHEY and SVGEGT.

This clonotype occurred many times. The chain carries TRBV3-1 and TRBJ2-1, with 11 bases that match TRBD2. The CDR3 sequence is 14 residues long. Germline V gene lookup returns CDR1 LGHDT and CDR2 YNNKEL (reference sequence). V was clipped by 0 bases and J by 15 bases; unmatched bases: 7. The CDR3 sequence: CASSQEFSGGALFF. The CDR3 DNA follows: TGTGCCAGCAGCCAAGAGTTTAGCGGGGGGGCGTTGTTCTTC.

This clonotype was counted ten times or more. The chain is built from TRBV7-9 and TRBJ1-2; D might be TRBD1 (6 bases). V shed 5 bases and J shed 1 base, with 14 bases lying between them. The CDR3 consists of 15 residues. Germline V gene sequence: CDR1 SEHNR, CDR2 FQNEAQ (reference sequence). The CDR3 spells CASSDYREDNYGYTF. DNA for the CDR3: TGTGCCAGCAGCGATTACAGGGAGGATAACTATGGCTACACCTTC.

This clonotype was detected many times. This chain links TRBV27 with TRBJ1-1; D ambiguous. The CDR3 extends over 15 amino acids. CDR1 MNHEY and CDR2 SMNVEV come from the germline V gene (reference sequence). V was shortened by 0 bases and J by 1 base, with 9 bases between the two germline ends. The chain's CDR3 is CASSLSAGRNTEAFF. Written as DNA, the CDR3 is TGTGCCAGCAGTTTATCCGCCGGACGGAACACTGAAGCTTTCTTT.

This clonotype was seen many times. The chain joins TRBV4-2 to TRBJ1-5, with D uncertain. The CDR3 totals 14 residues. Germline CDR1 is LGHNA and CDR2 is YNFKEQ. Trimming removed 0 bases at V and 11 bases at J, with 14 bases between. The DNA of the CDR3 is TGTGCCAGCAGCCAAGATCTGGTAGTAAACTCCCAGCATTTT. The encoded protein is CASSQDLVVNSQHF.

This clonotype was seen many times. The chain is built from TRBV30 and TRBJ1-2; 8 bases line up with TRBD1. Germline CDR1 GTSNPN, CDR2 SVGIG (reference sequence). Losses at the gene ends were 4 bases for V and 1 base for J; bases not matched to a gene: 5. The CDR3 has 14 residues. In nucleotides, the CDR3 is TGTGCCTGGAAATCGACAGGGGATAACTATGGCTACACCTTC. Residues: CAWKSTGDNYGYTF.

This clonotype was picked up many times. The chain combines TRBV3-1 with TRBJ2-1; 10 bases are a match to TRBD2. Germline V lookup: CDR1 LGHDT, CDR2 YNNKEL (reference sequence). V shed 4 bases and J 0 bases; nucleotides not matched to a gene: 3. The CDR3 spans 16 residues. The CDR3 protein is CASSRLAGGSYNEQFF. CDR3 coding DNA: TGTGCCAGCAGCCGACTAGCGGGCGGCTCCTACAATGAGCAGTTCTTC.

This clonotype was picked up many times. This sequence joins TRBV27 and TRBJ1-1; D is unclear. Germline CDR1 and CDR2: MNHEY and SMNVEV (reference sequence). The CDR3 sequence is 14 residues long. The V and J ends lost 6 bases and 9 bases respectively, with 20 bases between them. CDR3 amino acids: CASSLRPGGYKAFF. The CDR3 coding sequence is TGTGCCAGCAGCCTTAGGCCCGGAGGGTACAAAGCTTTCTTT.

This clonotype has at least ten counts. The DNA of the CDR3 is TGTGCCTGGAGTCACGGGACGGAAGAGACCCAGTACTTC. Its protein is CAWSHGTEETQYF. This chain connects TRBV30 to TRBJ2-5; D tentatively reads TRBD1 or TRBD2 (5 bases each). Looked up from germline, CDR1 is GTSNPN and CDR2 is SVGIG (reference sequence). This CDR3 has 13 residues. V shed 2 bases and J shed 3 bases, with 10 bases lying between them. The full variable domain, its missing parts supplied by reference TRBV30 and TRBJ2-5, is SQTIHQWPATLVQPVGSPLSLECTVEGTSNPNLYWYRQAAGRGLQLLFYSVGIGQISSEVPQNLSASRPQDRQFILSSKKLLLSDSGFYLCAWSHGTEETQYFGPGTRLLVL.

The table lists this clonotype with many counts. This chain joins TRBV20-1 and TRBJ1-6; 7 bases are shared with TRBD1. Trimming at V came to 2 bases and at J to 10 bases, leaving 5 bases not matched to a gene. Germline CDR1 and CDR2: DFQATT and SNEGSKA (reference sequence). This CDR3 has 13 amino acids. CDR3 sequence reads: CSARNRGESPLHF. CDR3 nucleotide sequence: TGCAGTGCTAGAAACAGGGGAGAATCACCCCTCCACTTT.

This clonotype was picked up many times. This chain joins TRBV29-1 and TRBJ1-4; 7 bases map to TRBD1. V was clipped by 3 bases and J by 5 bases; unmatched bases: 6. Germline lookup yields CDR1 SQVTM and CDR2 ANQGSEA. The CDR3 loop spans 14 amino acids. The CDR3 reads CSVDLTGRNEKLFF. The CDR3 DNA is TGCAGCGTTGATCTGACAGGGCGAAATGAAAAACTGTTTTTT. The whole variable domain, filled in from reference TRBV29-1 and TRBJ1-4, reads SAVISQKPSRDICQRGTSLTIQCQVDSQVTMMFWYRQQPGQSLTLIATANQGSEATYESGFVIDKFPISRPNLTFSTLTVSNMSPEDSSIYLCSVDLTGRNEKLFFGSGTQLSVL.

The chain employs TRBV11-1 and TRBJ2-1; D is possibly TRBD1 (7 bases). Per the germline V gene, CDR1 is SGHAT and CDR2 is FQDESV (reference sequence). V was clipped by 6 bases and J by 5 bases, with 14 bases between them. The CDR3 has 14 residues. CDR3 sequence (DNA): TGTGCCAGCAGATCAGGGGGAGGCCACAATGAGCAGTTCTTC. This translates into CASRSGGGHNEQFF.

V and J are TRBV4-1 and TRBJ1-2; 11 positions agree with TRBD1. The V and J ends lost 4 bases and 6 bases, in that order; junction bases with no gene match: 7. Germline V lookup: CDR1 MGHRA, CDR2 YSYEKL. There are 15 residues in the CDR3. CDR3 sequence reads: CASSLPGQGVNGYTF. The CDR3 DNA reads TGCGCCAGCAGCCTCCCGGGACAGGGGGTGAATGGCTACACCTTC.

Ten or more counts support this clonotype. The J gene is TRBJ1-2, the V gene TRBV15; TRBD1 is a possible D gene (5 bases). V was trimmed by 0 bases and J by 7 bases, leaving 9 bases between them. Germline V lookup: CDR1 LNHNV, CDR2 YYDKDF (reference sequence). CDR3 length: 13 amino acids. CDR3 region: CATSRDSGGGYTF. CDR3 coding DNA: TGTGCCACCAGCAGAGATTCTGGGGGTGGCTACACCTTC.

This clonotype was counted ten times or more. The chain links TRBV7-3 to TRBJ1-1; TRBD1 matches at 10 bases. The trim removed 0 bases at V and 0 bases at J, leaving 4 bases unmatched. The CDR3 totals 17 residues. The germline gives CDR1 SGHTA, CDR2 FQGTGA. The CDR3 DNA is TGTGCCAGCAGCTTAACCGGGACAGGGGCGATGAACACTGAAGCTTTCTTT. This encodes CASSLTGTGAMNTEAFF.

This clonotype has ten or more counts. The rearrangement joins TRBV24-1 to TRBJ1-2, with 7 bases identical to TRBD1. Trimming removed 4 bases from V and 3 bases from J; junction bases left unmatched: 4. CDR1 and CDR2 from the germline V gene are KGHDR and SFDVKD. This CDR3 region has 14 residues. CDR3 loop: CATSETGVDYGYTF. The CDR3 DNA follows: TGTGCCACCAGTGAAACAGGGGTGGACTATGGCTACACCTTC.

This clonotype came up many times. The junction and the germline gene differ at one end; a read error may be behind it. This chain uses TRBV27 with TRBJ2-4; D is perhaps TRBD2 (6 bases). CDR3 size: 13 residues. Germline lookup yields CDR1 MNHEY and CDR2 SMNVEV (reference sequence). The CDR3 DNA reads as TGTGCCAGCAGTCCGCAGACTGGGGGGAGTATTTTCTTT. This codes for CASSPQTGGSIFF.

A few counts support this clonotype. CDR3 nucleotides: TGCGCCAGCAGCCAGGGACAGGCTGGAAACACCATATATTTT. Protein product: CASSQGQAGNTIYF. The V gene is TRBV4-1, the J gene TRBJ1-3; 8 bases agree with TRBD1. The CDR3 contains 14 residues. V lost 3 bases to trimming and J lost 2 bases; unmatched junction nucleotides: 0. Germline V gene sequence: CDR1 MGHRA, CDR2 YSYEKL.